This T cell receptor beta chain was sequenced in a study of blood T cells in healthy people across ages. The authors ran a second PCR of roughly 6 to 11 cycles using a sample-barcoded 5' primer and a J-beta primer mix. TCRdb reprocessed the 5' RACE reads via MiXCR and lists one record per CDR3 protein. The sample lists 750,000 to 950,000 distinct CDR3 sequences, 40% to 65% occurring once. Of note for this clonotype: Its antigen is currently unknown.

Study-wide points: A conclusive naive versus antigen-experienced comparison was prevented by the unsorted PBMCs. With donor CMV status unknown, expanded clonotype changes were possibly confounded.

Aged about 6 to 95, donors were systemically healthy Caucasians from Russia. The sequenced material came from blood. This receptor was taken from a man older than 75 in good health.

CDR3 coding DNA: TGTGCCAGCAGGCACAGGGTGGTGAACACTGAAGCTTTCTTT. Its protein is CASRHRVVNTEAFF. The V call is TRBV6-2 or TRBV6-3, the J call TRBJ1-1, with D tentatively TRBD1 (6 bases). V dropped 6 bases and J dropped 0 bases, with 11 bases sitting between them. Looked up from germline, CDR1 is MNHEY and CDR2 is SVGEGT. The CDR3 runs to 14 residues.